This T cell receptor beta chain was recorded in a study of shared clonotypes between healthy human individuals (dated by TCRdb to the early 2020s). For the study in its entirety: The cohort included a few men and a couple of women between 18 and 49 years of age. For each donor, CD4 naive and CD4 memory were each given three plates, CD8 naive was given two plates, and CD8 memory was given one plate. To estimate repertoire size and how much clonotypes are shared between individuals, the study performed deep sequencing of blood TCR repertoires from five healthy adults. Different laboratories and diverse techniques were used to prepare libraries and sequence TCR repertoires, to increase sequencing depth and limit assay-specific biases. Between about 0.85 and 9.5 billion PBMCs per donor were obtained by leukapheresis.

CD8 naive samples were CD45RO-negative cells positively selected for CCR7, giving a CD45RA+CCR7+ population that excluded TemRA cells. Donors were healthy HIV-negative adults with no recently reported acute infections or vaccinations. Only Caucasian adults living in Nashville, Tennessee, USA were represented among the donors. After blood collection by leukapheresis, PBMCs were isolated using Ficoll-Histopaque density gradient centrifugation and then cryopreserved in the vapor phase of liquid nitrogen. Purity and quantity of every magnetically sorted T cell population were checked by analytical flow cytometry. Genomic DNA was isolated from every sorted fraction and measured by UV absorbance on a Nanodrop 2000c. Study-level results and caveats: Even with the large sequencing depth, rarefaction of the sorted-subset datasets indicated that sequencing was incomplete. Naive subsets generally had larger estimated clonotype richness than memory subsets. Pairwise subsampling led to the expectation that sequencing depth would affect the degree of clonotype sharing among donors. Sharing across several donors was observed for 4.5% to 6.5% of naive CD4, 3.5% of naive CD8, about 2.5% of memory CD4, and roughly 0.43% of memory CD8 clonotypes. Clonotypes shared by all four sorted-subset donors showed higher generation probabilities than non-shared clonotypes. Because the study included only a small number of donors, the genetic and exposure-history diversity represented was limited. Sampling was restricted to blood, and TCR repertoires in tissue are likely to differ from TCR repertoires in blood.

TCR CDR3 regions were amplified from genomic DNA by multiplex PCR using the deep immunoSEQ assay. For each cell subset, the extracted genomic DNA was distributed evenly across all wells of several immunoSEQ 96-well plates, and each plate served as one replicate. Each replicate PCR for sorted subsets received about 0.2 ug genomic DNA, equal to 30,000 or so T cell genomes. Purified libraries were measured with a Qubit 3.0 fluorometer, size-checked on a Bioanalyzer 2100, and measured again with the KAPA Library Quantification kit. Every immunoSEQ 96-well plate was sequenced on a separate single-read 150-cycle Illumina NextSeq 550 flow cell. On the authors' methods: Because only junctional sequences without quality scores were contained in the immunoSEQ output, filtering matching that applied to full-length reads could not be performed. To assign V/J genes and CDR3, sequences were annotated using PyIR, a Python wrapper for IgBLAST v1.9, with IMGT germline references. Reads were removed for weak V/J assignments (E-value above 1e-6), missing CDR3, stop codons, out-of-frame junctions, or ambiguous translated residues. V3J clonotypes were defined by identical inferred V gene, J gene, and CDR3 amino acid sequence. To compute the percentage overlap between repertoires, the number of shared unique clonotypes was divided by the size of the smaller repertoire. Richness of each repertoire was evaluated using RTK rarefaction, the Chao1 estimator, and Recon v2.1 estimates of unobserved clonotypes. Generation probabilities were computed with OLGA for all TCRbeta clonotypes obtained by the gDNA method from several donors. The immuneACCESS repertoire file appears here via TCRdb, limited to in-frame rearrangements. These files lack a portion of the clones; in checked studies, under half of the deficit traces to unresolved V genes, and the cause of the others is not known. V and J calls and clone size are given by that table; D and trimming were obtained from the DNA. The table for this sample lists about 2.2 million clones; 93% of them were counted only once. The ten largest account for more than 1.5% of the sample.

To note about this clone: Its antigen is currently not known. Base qualities are missing; no much larger clone stands one base away.

The sequencing sample was made of naive CD8+ T cells from PBMCs. The sample's cell subset or site label is to be understood as: CD45RA+CCR7+. The clonotype originates from a man aged 18 to 35 in good health. Some clones in this sample may be carry-over from other donors' samples.

The nucleotide sequence reads TGTGCCAGCAGTTATACGGGACTAGCGGGAGCAGATACGCAGTATTTT. Translation gives CASSYTGLAGADTQYF. The rearrangement combines TRBV6-5 with TRBJ2-3; 14 bases in the junction line up with TRBD2. CDR1 and CDR2 (MNHEY, SVGAGI) derive from the germline V gene. The germline V and J ends show losses of 3 bases and 4 bases respectively, and no gene match explains 3 bases of the junction. From the cysteine up to the phenylalanine, the CDR3 has a length of 16 residues. CDR3 DNA only is kept here, 48 bases in frame from base 1.